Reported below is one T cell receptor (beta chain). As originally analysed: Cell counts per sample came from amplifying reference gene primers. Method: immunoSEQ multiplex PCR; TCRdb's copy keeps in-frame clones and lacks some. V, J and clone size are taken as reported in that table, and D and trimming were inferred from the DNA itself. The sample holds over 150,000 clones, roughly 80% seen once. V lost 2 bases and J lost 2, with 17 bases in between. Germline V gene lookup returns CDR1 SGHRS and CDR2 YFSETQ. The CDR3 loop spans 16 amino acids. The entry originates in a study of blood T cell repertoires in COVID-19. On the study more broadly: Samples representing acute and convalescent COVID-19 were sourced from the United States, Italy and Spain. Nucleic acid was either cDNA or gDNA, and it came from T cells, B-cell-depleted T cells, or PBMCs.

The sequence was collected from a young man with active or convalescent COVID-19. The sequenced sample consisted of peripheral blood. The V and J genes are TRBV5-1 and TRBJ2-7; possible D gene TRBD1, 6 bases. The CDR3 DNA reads TGCGCCAGCAGCTTCAGAGAAATAACAGGGACCTACGAGCAGTACTTC. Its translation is CASSFREITGTYEQYF.